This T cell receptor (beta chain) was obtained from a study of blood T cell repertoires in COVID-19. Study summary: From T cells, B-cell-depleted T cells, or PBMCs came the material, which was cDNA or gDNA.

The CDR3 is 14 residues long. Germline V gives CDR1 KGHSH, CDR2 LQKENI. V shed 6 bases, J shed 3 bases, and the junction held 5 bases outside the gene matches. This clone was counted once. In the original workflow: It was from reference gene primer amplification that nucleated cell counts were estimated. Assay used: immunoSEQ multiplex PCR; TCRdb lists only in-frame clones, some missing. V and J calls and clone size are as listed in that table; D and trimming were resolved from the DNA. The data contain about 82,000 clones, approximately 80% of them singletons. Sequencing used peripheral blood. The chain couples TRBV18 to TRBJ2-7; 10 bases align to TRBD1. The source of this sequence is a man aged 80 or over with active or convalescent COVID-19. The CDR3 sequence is CASSSGTGDYEQYV. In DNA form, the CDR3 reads TGTGCCAGCTCCTCCGGGACAGGGGACTACGAGCAGTACGTC.